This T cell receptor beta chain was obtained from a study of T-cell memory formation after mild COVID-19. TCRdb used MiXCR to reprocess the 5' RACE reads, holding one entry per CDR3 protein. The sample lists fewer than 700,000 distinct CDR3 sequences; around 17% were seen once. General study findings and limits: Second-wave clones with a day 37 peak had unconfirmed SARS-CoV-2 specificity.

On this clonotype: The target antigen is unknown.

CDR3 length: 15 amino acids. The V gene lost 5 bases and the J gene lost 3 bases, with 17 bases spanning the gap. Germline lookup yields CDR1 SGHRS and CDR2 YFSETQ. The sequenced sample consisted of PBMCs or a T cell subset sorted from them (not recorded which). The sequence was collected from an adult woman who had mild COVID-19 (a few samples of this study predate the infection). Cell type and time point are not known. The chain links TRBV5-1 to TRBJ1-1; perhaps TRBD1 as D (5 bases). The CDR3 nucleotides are TGCGCCAGCAGACACCCCGCGGGGGAGGACACTGAAGCTTTCTTT. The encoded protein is CASRHPAGEDTEAFF.